Below, 10 T cell receptor beta chains from the same sample are listed, as sequenced in a study of cytomegalovirus exposure and HLA in healthy donors. The PCR used 60 Vbeta and 13 Jbeta primers. TCRdb keeps only in-frame clones here, not all; method: immunoSEQ multiplex PCR. The data hold 150,000 to 180,000 clones, with more than 75% observed a single time. Input material: PBMCs. These receptors were collected from a man aged 25 to 40 in good health and CMV-seropositive.

V gene TRBV19 combines with J gene TRBJ1-2, with 8 bases aligning to TRBD1. V shed 6 bases and J 2 bases; nucleotides not matched to a gene: 8. Germline V gene data show CDR1 as LNHDA and CDR2 as SQIVND (reference sequence). CDR3 length: 15 amino acids. CDR3 coding DNA: TGTGCCAGTAGCAACCCGGACAGGGTGAACTATGGCTACACCTTC. It yields the protein CASSNPDRVNYGYTF.

This clone was detected once. The J gene is TRBJ2-3, the V gene TRBV5-4, with D maybe TRBD2 (5 bases). Looked up from germline, CDR1 is SGHNT and CDR2 is YYREEE (reference sequence). V was trimmed by 0 bases and J by 5 bases, leaving 13 bases between them. This CDR3 is 15 amino acids long. The CDR3 DNA sequence: TGTGCCAGCAGCTTGGGAGGGAGTTGGGGAGATACGCAGTATTTT. It yields the protein CASSLGGSWGDTQYF.

The chain employs TRBV29-1 and TRBJ1-3, with TRBD1 matching 8 bases. CDR3 length: 17 residues. The V segment lost 4 bases and the J segment 0 bases; nucleotides outside the gene matches: 11. Germline CDR1 is SQVTM and CDR2 is ANQGSEA. CDR3 residues: CSVGEPTGALSGNTIYF. The CDR3, as DNA: TGCAGCGTTGGCGAACCGACAGGGGCACTCTCTGGAAACACCATATATTTT.

The genes are TRBV28 and TRBJ2-5; 7 bases align to TRBD2. J was trimmed by 4 bases and V by 1 base; bases with no gene match: 6. Germline V gene data show CDR1 as MDHEN and CDR2 as SYDVKM. This CDR3 region has 15 residues. DNA for the CDR3: TGTGCCAGCAGTTTATTTGGGGGGGGTGGAGAGACCCAGTACTTC. Protein product: CASSLFGGGGETQYF.

This clone occurred a few times. The gene calls are TRBV11-2 and TRBJ2-2; possible D gene TRBD2, 5 bases. Trimming took off 1 base at V and 6 bases at J, with 12 bases between the two ends. Germline CDR1 reads SGHAT; CDR2 reads FQNNGV. This CDR3 contains 15 residues. CDR3 sequence: CASSLGVGDPGELFF. The CDR3 DNA reads TGTGCCAGCAGCTTAGGGGTCGGGGATCCCGGGGAGCTGTTTTTT.

This chain uses TRBV9 with TRBJ2-3, with 9 nucleotides matching TRBD2. The CDR3 contains 18 residues. J lost 1 base, V lost 0 bases, and 9 bases had no gene match. Germline V CDR1 and CDR2: SGDLS, YYNGEE. CDR3 in DNA: TGTGCCAGCAGCGTAGTAAGCGGGAGGACCTCCGGCACAGATACGCAGTATTTT. Translated, it gives CASSVVSGRTSGTDTQYF.

V gene TRBV7-9 combines with J gene TRBJ2-1, with 7 bases lining up with TRBD2. The junction had 13 bases not matched to a gene; V was cut back by 5 bases and J by 0 bases. This CDR3 contains 18 residues. CDR1 SEHNR and CDR2 FQNEAQ come from the germline V gene (reference sequence). The CDR3: CASSTSQTSSHSYNEQFF. The CDR3 DNA reads as TGTGCCAGCAGCACATCCCAGACTAGCAGTCACTCCTACAATGAGCAGTTCTTC.

This clone is a singleton in its sample. This chain joins TRBV28 and TRBJ2-7; 13 bases align to TRBD2. This CDR3 is 14 amino acids long. V shed 6 bases, J shed 4 bases, and the junction held 3 bases outside the gene matches. Per germline, CDR1 MDHEN and CDR2 SYDVKM. Here the CDR3 reads CASRWTSGRYEQYF. Here the CDR3 DNA reads TGTGCCAGCAGATGGACTAGCGGGAGATACGAGCAGTACTTC.

The CDR3 region has the DNA TGTGCCAGCGGAGACCGGGACAGGGGGGAGGGTGAAAATGAAAAACTGTTTTTT. The encoded protein is CASGDRDRGEGENEKLFF. This chain connects TRBV2 to TRBJ1-4; TRBD1 matches 11 bases. After removal of 8 bases from V and 5 bases from J, the junction contained 16 bases not matched to a gene. Germline V gene data show CDR1 as SNHLY and CDR2 as FYNNEI. The CDR3 covers 18 residues.

This clone has a handful of counts. The gene calls are TRBV20-1 and TRBJ2-2; TRBD2 might be the D (5 bases). CDR1 and CDR2 from the germline V gene are DFQATT and SNEGSKA (reference sequence). The CDR3 is 11 amino acids. V was pared by 5 bases and J by 4 bases, with 5 bases between. Here the CDR3 DNA reads TGCAGTGCTGCGGGCACCGGGGAGCTGTTTTTT. Residues: CSAAGTGELFF.